One sample yielded the 19 T cell receptor beta chains listed below, sequenced in a study of shared clonotypes between healthy human individuals. The method was immunoSEQ multiplex PCR; TCRdb's version includes in-frame clones alone and lacks a portion of them. The data show approximately 980,000 clones, 76% seen once. Sequenced: memory CD4+ T cells sorted from blood. The subset here: CD45RA-negative fraction. These receptors all come from a man between 18 and 29 years old in good health.

The chain has TRBV30 and TRBJ1-2; D is possibly TRBD1 (5 bases). Germline assignment: CDR1 GTSNPN and CDR2 SVGIG (reference sequence). The ends were cut back, 4 bases at V and 4 bases at J, with 10 bases in the middle. The CDR3 sequence is 12 residues long. The CDR3 here is CAWTGPFYGYTF. The CDR3 nucleotides read TGTGCCTGGACAGGGCCCTTCTATGGCTACACCTTC.

V usage is TRBV5-4 and J usage is TRBJ2-2; either TRBD1 or TRBD2 may fit D (5 bases each). The V end lost 1 base, the J end lost 4 bases, and 14 bases lay between the germline ends. CDR3 length: 16 amino acids. CDR1 SGHNT and CDR2 YYREEE come from the germline V gene (reference sequence). This CDR3 is CASSLIEGRGTGELFF. CDR3 in DNA: TGTGCCAGCAGCTTGATTGAGGGACGGGGCACCGGGGAGCTGTTTTTT. Looking up the rest from reference TRBV5-4 and TRBJ2-2 gives the full variable domain: ETGVTQSPTHLIKTRGQQVTLRCSSQSGHNTVSWYQQALGQGPQFIFQYYREEENGRGNFPPRFSGLQFPNYSSELNVNALELDDSALYLCASSLIEGRGTGELFFGEGSRLTVL.

As regards this clone: Other DNA sequences from this sample encode an identical CDR3 as well. The chain joins TRBV5-1 to TRBJ2-7; 11 bases are a match to TRBD1. Germline V lookup: CDR1 SGHRS, CDR2 YFSETQ. V shed 0 bases and J 1 base; nucleotides not matched to a gene: 3. The CDR3 has 16 amino acids. This CDR3 is CASSLGGTGGSYEQYF. The CDR3 DNA reads as TGCGCCAGCAGCTTGGGAGGGACAGGGGGTTCCTACGAGCAGTACTTC.

This clone was counted between two and nine times. The chain uses TRBV10-3 and TRBJ2-3; 7 bases align to TRBD1. V dropped 6 bases and J dropped 4; count of bases not matched to a gene: 7. The germline gives CDR1 ENHRY, CDR2 SYGVKD. There are 14 residues in the CDR3. CDR3 nucleotides: TGTGCCATCAGCGACAGGGTGTTAGCAGATACGCAGTATTTT. Translating it yields CAISDRVLADTQYF.

This rearrangement joins TRBV4-1 to TRBJ2-3, with 13 bases fitting TRBD2. Germline loops: CDR1 MGHRA, CDR2 YSYEKL. CDR3 length: 14 amino acids. V shed 1 base and J 9 bases; nucleotides not matched to a gene: 1. The CDR3: CASSQGLAGGTQYF. CDR3 sequence (DNA): TGCGCCAGCAGCCAAGGACTAGCGGGAGGCACGCAGTATTTT.

The V gene is TRBV30, the J gene TRBJ2-2; 11 bases fit TRBD2. With V trimmed by 0 bases and J by 4 bases, 1 base remained unmatched. The CDR3 extends over 15 amino acids. Germline assignment: CDR1 GTSNPN and CDR2 SVGIG (reference sequence). CDR3 amino acids: CAWSVGLAATGELFF. CDR3 in DNA: TGTGCCTGGAGTGTGGGACTAGCGGCCACCGGGGAGCTGTTTTTT.

The chain recombines TRBV6-6 with TRBJ1-5; TRBD1 matches at 8 bases. V shed 6 bases and J 3 bases; nucleotides not matched to a gene: 4. Germline V lookup: CDR1 MNHNY, CDR2 SVGAGI (reference sequence). The CDR3 loop spans 14 amino acids. The CDR3 loop is CASSGQGPNQPQHF. Here the CDR3 DNA reads TGTGCCAGCAGCGGACAGGGACCCAATCAGCCCCAGCATTTT.

This chain links TRBV7-3 with TRBJ1-4; D is possibly TRBD1 (5 bases). Trimming left V 4 bases short and J 8 bases short, with 17 bases between. The CDR3 is 15 amino acids. CDR1 is SGHTA and CDR2 is FQGTGA in the germline V gene. CDR3 in amino acids: CASSSRGRRGEKLFF. CDR3 DNA sequence: TGTGCCAGCAGCTCCCGGGGGAGGCGTGGCGAAAAACTGTTTTTT.

The chain carries TRBV7-9 and TRBJ2-3; D call uncertain. Trimming removed 5 bases at V and 7 bases at J, with 13 bases between. CDR3 length: 13 amino acids. Germline values: CDR1 SEHNR, CDR2 FQNEAQ (reference sequence). The CDR3 DNA sequence: TGTGCCAGCAGCGAAGAACTTTTGAATACGCAGTATTTT. Amino acids: CASSEELLNTQYF.

V gene TRBV7-9 combines with J gene TRBJ1-2; D uncertain. Between the trimmed V and J ends, which lost 5 bases and 6 bases, there was a span of 10 bases. There are 12 residues in the CDR3. Per germline, CDR1 SEHNR and CDR2 FQNEAQ (reference sequence). The CDR3 nucleotides read TGTGCCAGCAGCCTCCCCTCCCATGGCTACACCTTC. It specifies CASSLPSHGYTF.

The chain links TRBV6-6 to TRBJ1-1; D call uncertain. Per the germline V gene, CDR1 is MNHNY and CDR2 is SVGAGI (reference sequence). With 2 bases removed from V and 1 base from J, the gap between germline ends came to 8 bases. This CDR3 is 14 amino acids long. CDR3 region: CASSYRLPNTEAFF. The CDR3 nucleotides are TGTGCCAGCAGTTACAGGCTGCCGAACACTGAAGCTTTCTTT.

This clone was found once. The V gene is TRBV2, the J gene TRBJ2-7, with TRBD1 as a possible D gene (5 bases). Per the germline V gene, CDR1 is SNHLY and CDR2 is FYNNEI. V was trimmed by 4 bases and J by 0 bases, leaving 13 bases between them. The CDR3 consists of 15 residues. The CDR3 reads CASSGGAQISYEQYF. CDR3 sequence (DNA): TGTGCCAGCAGTGGTGGGGCGCAAATCTCCTACGAGCAGTACTTC.

Note on this clone: Sequence at one end of the junction differs from germline and may be a read error. The chain uses TRBV7-7 and TRBJ2-7; tentatively, D is TRBD1 (5 bases). The CDR3 extends over 13 amino acids. Germline assignment: CDR1 SSHAT and CDR2 FNYEAQ (reference sequence). The CDR3 DNA sequence: TGTGCTAGCAGCTTATCAGGGTCCTACGAGCAGTACTTC. Translation: CASSLSGSYEQYF.

The genes are TRBV5-1 and TRBJ2-5; the match to TRBD2 covers 7 bases. The germline V gene has CDR1 SGHRS and CDR2 YFSETQ. V lost 3 bases, J lost 0 bases, and 2 bases stayed unmatched. CDR3 length equals 14 residues. CDR3 loop: CASSYGLDQETQYF. The CDR3 region has the DNA TGCGCCAGCAGCTACGGACTAGACCAAGAGACCCAGTACTTC.

CDR3 DNA: TGCGCCAGCAGCCAGCGGACGGGGGAGGGTCCCTACGAGCAGTACTTC. It yields the protein CASSQRTGEGPYEQYF. This chain joins TRBV4-1 and TRBJ2-7; 7 bases are shared with TRBD2. This CDR3 spans 16 amino acids. V lost 3 bases, J lost 2 bases, and 10 bases stayed unmatched. Germline V gene sequence: CDR1 MGHRA, CDR2 YSYEKL.

The J gene is TRBJ2-7, the V gene TRBV5-6, with D perhaps matching TRBD2 (5 bases). This CDR3 has 14 amino acids. CDR1 is SGHDT, CDR2 YYEEEE, per germline. Trimming removed 2 bases from V and 2 bases from J, with 11 bases in between. The CDR3 reads CASSFGVNTYEQYF. The CDR3 coding sequence is TGTGCCAGCAGCTTCGGGGTCAACACCTACGAGCAGTACTTC.

Only one count was recorded for this clone. In DNA form, the CDR3 reads TGTGCCAGCAGCTCCGACAGGTTCTCCTACGAGCAGTACTTC. This gives the protein CASSSDRFSYEQYF. The J gene is TRBJ2-7, the V gene TRBV5-4, with a weak D call TRBD1 (6 bases). Deletions cut 3 bases from V and 0 bases from J, with 10 bases between. The germline V gene has CDR1 SGHNT and CDR2 YYREEE (reference sequence). The CDR3 is 14 residues long.

CDR3 amino acids: CASSFQASTGQTQYF. In nucleotides, the CDR3 is TGTGCCAGCAGCTTTCAAGCGTCGACGGGACAGACCCAGTACTTC. The V gene is TRBV7-2, the J gene TRBJ2-5; D assignment may be TRBD1 or TRBD2 (5 bases each). The CDR3 extends over 15 amino acids. The V and J ends lost 3 bases and 6 bases respectively, with 17 bases between them. The germline CDR1 and CDR2 sequences are SGHTA and FQGNSA.

This chain links TRBV2 with TRBJ2-7; TRBD2 aligns across 12 bases. The J call may not be correct, given that the DNA end is closer to TRBJ2-5. This CDR3 is 18 amino acids long. Germline V gene lookup returns CDR1 SNHLY and CDR2 FYNNEI. The CDR3 DNA is TGTGCCAGCATGAAGGGACTAGCGGGTGTGCGGGGTTTAGAGACCCAGTACTTC. Protein product: CASMKGLAGVRGLETQYF.